This TCR beta chain was sequenced in a study of cytomegalovirus exposure and HLA in healthy donors (dated by TCRdb to the late 2010s). Study-wide context: An earlier analysis of roughly 630 of the donors reported roughly 300 Gb of sequence data and more than 90 million unique TCR beta sequences from about 180 million T cells. Among some 400 genotyped donors of the cohort, an average of approximately 220,000 unique TCR beta nucleotide sequences was sequenced per donor, of which about 19% were non-productive. In the later analysis, no new phenotypic data were used to find candidate immune exposures; instead, reliance was placed on TCR beta sequences and their occurrence across donors. Genome-wide SNP genotypes for about 60% of the roughly 700 donors were used in a later genetic analysis, which treated that subset as a discovery cohort. The study combined high-throughput TCR immunosequencing, statistical association of individual TCRs with disease status, and machine learning to predict cytomegalovirus infection status. A later analysis re-examined previously published TCR beta repertoires from more than 550 donors and added high-resolution HLA genotyping to investigate patterns of TCR occurrence. Besides the first cohort of approximately 710 subjects, a separate validation cohort made up of roughly 120 different subjects was used. All discovery cohort repertoires had been generated using a single sequencing platform. Typing coverage differed by locus: A, B, C, DRB1 and DQB1 were typed in roughly 629-630 donors, DQA1 in about 560, DPA1 in roughly 590, and DPB1 in 450 to 480. An early release that covered roughly 600 HLA-typed donors contained approximately 300 gigabases of sequencing data and about 84 million unique TCR sequences. The study profiled the T cell repertoires of under 700 subjects by immunosequencing and related them to cytomegalovirus serostatus. Class I and class II HLA loci were covered by the typing at four-digit resolution. Five DR-DQ haplotypes were handled as single units for association and clustering because linkage in the cohort was strong. The study aimed to test whether signatures of past pathogen exposure could be identified by cataloging public T cell receptors. To decide whether each TCR beta V gene segment behaved as functional or pseudogenic, an earlier analysis of some 540 of the donors relied on high-throughput TCR beta sequencing. Alongside the repertoire data, information on donor age, sex, ethnicity and CMV serostatus was compiled. The genetic ancestry cluster associated with self-reported Caucasian donors included 65% to 90% of the roughly 400 genotyped donors. Summary of the overall study and its limitations: The only immune exposure information available for the cohort was CMV serostatus. Because the 87-base-pair reads could not distinguish some IMGT-functional V segments, including TRBV6-2 and TRBV6-3, those segments were excluded. While some public TCRs were present in many individuals, most TCR sequences turned up only very rarely across donors. Correlated functional status among segregating V segments might reflect linkage disequilibrium, but an unknown experimental factor could not be ruled out. In this cohort, only TCR beta chains were sequenced, and detectable features were limited by the absence of alpha or paired-chain data. A group of highly shared sequence variants was considered likely to be a technical artifact of the sequencing pipeline. Compared with equally common non-associated chains, HLA-associated TCR beta chains in a later analysis were more clonally expanded and had lower generation probabilities. Because counts were too low, roughly 17 rarely observed V segments, including chromosome 9 orphons, were left out of the earlier analysis of 587 of the donors. An association between a missense DCLRE1C variant and V-gene and J-gene trimming of TCR beta chains was found in a later genetic analysis and replicated in an independent cohort. A further reported finding was that TCR beta sequences accurately predicted the HLA-A and HLA-B alleles for most subjects in the first cohort. A later analysis reported that several top co-occurrence clusters appeared linked to parvovirus B19, influenza, CMV and Epstein-Barr virus. It was suggested by the authors that the approach could potentially be generalized to other disease states and immunological phenotypes. HLA typing was unavailable for some donors at each locus, so association tests used only the typed subset. A later analysis found that most CMV-associated TCR beta chains appeared HLA-restricted, with HLA associations seemingly driven largely by CMV exposure. A few of the identified cytomegalovirus-associated TCR beta chains were confirmed in vitro to be specific for cytomegalovirus antigens. Roughly uniform sequencing depth across donors was assumed in presence/absence analyses, although this assumption may not hold. In the study, 164 TCR beta chains were listed as associated with cytomegalovirus. When HLA alleles, especially DR and DQ, strongly co-occurred, attributing TCR associations to individual alleles was difficult. An earlier analysis of some 590 of the donors showed that most TCR beta V segments appeared in productive rearrangements either about 90% or about 30% of the time, which broadly matched IMGT annotations. According to a later genetic analysis, donors in an Asian-associated ancestry cluster had fewer N-insertions in productive TCRs than the roughly 660-donor mean. The classifier was reported to diagnose cytomegalovirus status with high specificity and sensitivity in both the original cohort and the validation cohort. In a later analysis, TCR association rates were found to vary across HLA loci, with the most associated TCRs seen for DRB1 alleles and the fewest for HLA-C alleles. At a false discovery rate of 0.05, a later analysis linked under 20,000 TCR beta sequences to specific HLA alleles.

Libraries were built with the immunoSEQ multiplex PCR assay. The multiplex PCR relied on a mix of 60 forward primers for TCR Vbeta segments and 13 reverse primers for TCR Jbeta segments. The CDR3 region of rearranged TCR beta genes was amplified from genomic DNA with a multiplex PCR assay. Amplified TCR beta libraries were sequenced as 87-base-pair reads on the Illumina HiSeq System. On the study's bioinformatics: A later analysis counted 65 million to 90 million unique TCR beta chains across the 550 to 750 repertoires, and 10 million to 12 million of these chains were shared by at least two donors. Raw reads were error-corrected and collapsed into unique sequences by a nearest-neighbor algorithm in which closely related sequences were merged to remove PCR and sequencing errors. To assign V, D and J gene segments, CDR3 sequences were aligned to IMGT reference sequences. Each retained sequence needed at least a six-nucleotide match to both a V gene segment and a J gene segment. A rearrangement counted as productive if the CDR3 had no stop codons and remained in frame with V and J, and every other rearrangement counted as non-productive. CDR3 was defined by IMGT convention, running from the second conserved V-encoded cysteine to the conserved J-encoded phenylalanine. Sequences without an unambiguous match to a single V gene segment were excluded from the earlier analysis of approximately 560 of the donors. An earlier analysis of 500 to 600 of the donors classified V segments as functional when productive rearrangements were above 56.7% and as segregating when the standard deviation between donors was above 5%. To diagnose cytomegalovirus status from the catalog of TCR beta chain sequences, a statistical classification framework was built. In a later analysis, TCR nucleotide sequences were compared against IMGT/GENE-DB human TR gene sequences so that V and J genes could be assigned. In a later analysis, CDR3 sequences and most-parsimonious VDJ recombination scenarios were assigned using the TCRdist pipeline. In a later analysis, every TCR beta chain was defined by the combination of its CDR3 amino acid sequence and its V-gene family, and reads without a unique V-gene family were dropped. In a later analysis, around 650 highly shared, low-generation-probability nucleotide sequences were removed to address suspected cross-contamination and a sequencing artifact. For each public chain, a later analysis derived a clonal expansion index from normalized ranks of inferred template counts within each repertoire. Generation probabilities in a later analysis came from a VDJ recombination model fitted to out-of-frame rearrangements, and those results were checked against IGoR. In a later analysis, hypergeometric tests were used to score TCR-TCR, TCR-HLA and TCR-CMV co-occurrence, with a repertoire-size bias correction applied to TCR pairs. A later analysis estimated false discovery rates by permuting HLA or CMV assignments 20 times. In a later analysis, co-occurring TCRs were grouped using DBSCAN, with TCRdist sequence similarity added in when clustering inside HLA-allele-positive subsets. For co-occurrence clustering, repertoires with fewer than 30,000 or more than 120,000 public chains were excluded, along with 5 or 6 repertoires with anomalous nucleotide sharing. The table comes from immuneACCESS by way of TCRdb, which keeps in-frame sequences with V and J called. Part of the clones is missing from these tables; in studies checked, under half for an unresolved V gene and the rest for unknown reasons. The V and J calls and clone size come from that table; D and trimming were worked out from the DNA. The sample includes 70,000 or so clones, with about 80% observed a single time. Of the sample, roughly 8% falls within the top ten clones.

Trimming takes 4 bases from V and 10 bases from J, and the germline ends sit 16 bases apart. The germline V gene (reference sequence) provides CDR1 MNHEY and CDR2 SMNVEV. CDR3 length: 13 amino acids, cysteine to phenylalanine. Only CDR3 DNA remains: 39 bases, in frame from the first base. The cohort consisted of approximately 690 healthy bone marrow donors. Cohort members were all nominally healthy when sampled, although unrecorded immune exposures were likely present. The donor was CMV seropositive and was included in the group of 250 to 300 seropositive cohort members. Every donor gave a peripheral blood sample, and the peripheral blood mononuclear cells from that sample were used for TCR beta sequencing. The Qiagen DNeasy Blood Extraction Kit was used to extract genomic DNA from the blood cell samples. In the case of this clone: Its target antigen remains unknown. Per-base qualities were not stored, and no clone one base away is much larger.

The sequenced sample consisted of PBMCs. The sequence derives from a man aged 18 to 35 in good health and CMV-seropositive. The rearrangement joined TRBV27 to TRBJ1-2; a weak D assignment points to TRBD1 (5 bases agree). The CDR3 sequence is CASSSTNRNDYTF. DNA sequence: TGTGCCAGCAGTTCTACCAACAGGAATGACTACACCTTC.